Sequencing of this T cell receptor (beta chain) was carried out in a study of shared clonotypes between healthy human individuals. The CDR3 has 13 residues. The ends were cut back, 6 bases at V and 1 base at J, with 9 bases in the middle. Germline assignment: CDR1 SNHLY and CDR2 FYNNEI. Whole-study findings and limits: In general, naive subsets displayed greater estimated richness than memory subsets did.

Concerning this clone: The antigen is not known. Other DNA sequences in this sample translate to the same CDR3.

The assay was immunoSEQ multiplex PCR, and TCRdb's table has in-frame clones only and misses some. The sample holds under 2,500,000 clones, approximately 96% seen once. The TCR was taken from a man in his late teens or twenties in good health. The chain has TRBV2 and TRBJ2-5; TRBD1 might be the D (6 bases). The material sequenced was naive CD4+ T cells sorted from blood. Regarding subset: CD45RA+ positively selected. The CDR3 protein is CASSRDTQETQYF. The CDR3 coding sequence is TGTGCCAGCAGCCGGGACACCCAAGAGACCCAGTACTTC.